This TCR beta chain was captured by sequencing in a study of T cell responses to AZD1222 COVID-19 vaccine. The germline V and J ends were trimmed by 3 bases and 0 bases, with 6 bases remaining between them. CDR3 length: 13 amino acids. Germline V gives CDR1 WSHSY, CDR2 SAAADI. This clone was counted a single time. The antigen remains unidentified. Second doses that came at about 4 or about 12 weeks were put together. Whole-study findings and limits: Most donors were white British, females outnumbered males, and clonal diversity was possibly underestimated. Spike-specific TCR breadth and depth were elevated following two AZD1222 doses.

The repertoire was sequenced with immunoSEQ multiplex PCR; TCRdb's copy has only in-frame clones and lacks some. The data show fewer than 200,000 clones, more than 75% seen once. The chain uses TRBV10-2 and TRBJ2-7; unclear D gene. The source material was peripheral blood, sampled 28 days after the second AZD1222 dose. This receptor was obtained from an adult who received the AZD1222 COVID-19 vaccine. This CDR3 reads CASSEYFSYEQYF. CDR3 bases: TGCGCCAGCAGTGAATACTTCTCCTACGAGCAGTACTTC.